Shown below are 3 T cell receptor beta chains from a single sample sequenced in a study of immune characteristics of hereditary and idiopathic chronic pancreatitis. Chronic pancreatitis tissue was collected during total pancreatectomy with islet autotransplantation. The table came from immunoSEQ multiplex PCR; TCRdb's copy has only in-frame clones and leaves some out. The repertoire consists of around 1,800 clones, with around 76% occurring once and the leading ten covering 16%. The specimen was pancreas tissue with hereditary chronic pancreatitis. All receptors come from a human donor with chronic pancreatitis.

The chain combines TRBV7-9 with TRBJ2-3; perhaps TRBD2 as D (5 bases). CDR1 and CDR2 from the germline V gene are SEHNR and FQNEAQ (reference sequence). This CDR3 contains 14 residues. The V end was cut by 3 bases, the J end by 8 bases, with 15 bases between. CDR3 protein: CASSLSGPVVTQYF. As DNA, the CDR3 is TGTGCCAGCAGCTTGAGCGGCCCGGTAGTTACGCAGTATTTT.

The sample holds a few counts of this clone. This sequence joins TRBV6-2 or TRBV6-3 and TRBJ1-1; the D gene is possibly TRBD1 (5 bases). CDR1 is MNHEY and CDR2 is SVGEGT in the germline V gene. This CDR3 has 16 amino acids. V lost 0 bases, J lost 3 bases, and 14 bases lay in between. The CDR3 is CASSYSPWGIDTEAFF. For the CDR3, the DNA is TGTGCCAGCAGTTACTCGCCGTGGGGGATTGACACTGAAGCTTTCTTT.

The chain combines TRBV5-5 with TRBJ2-5; the D is unclear. V was pared by 5 bases and J by 2 bases, with 10 bases between. CDR1 and CDR2 from the germline V gene are SGHKS and YYEKEE (reference sequence). CDR3 size: 13 residues. The CDR3 loop is CASRVRPQETQYF. Here the CDR3 DNA reads TGTGCCAGCAGGGTGAGGCCTCAAGAGACCCAGTACTTC.